This T cell receptor (beta chain) was recovered during a study of cytomegalovirus exposure and HLA in healthy donors. It was with 60 Vbeta and 13 Jbeta primers that the PCR ran. TCRdb's copy holds only in-frame clones and misses some; the assay was immunoSEQ multiplex PCR. The sample contains 100,000 to 150,000 clones, about four fifths of which appear only once. Germline loops: CDR1 MNHNS, CDR2 SASEGT. CDR3 size: 14 residues. With V trimmed by 6 bases and J by 3 bases, 4 bases remained unmatched. The chain uses TRBV6-1 and TRBJ2-7; TRBD2 aligns across 11 bases. The sequencing input was PBMCs. The receptor was derived from a woman aged 40-49 years in good health and CMV-seropositive. The CDR3 DNA follows: TGTGCCAGCAGGACTAGCGGGACAGGCTACGAGCAGTACTTC. Its translation is CASRTSGTGYEQYF.